This TCR beta chain emerged from a study of radiotherapy plus CTLA-4 blockade in lung cancer. Study in general: Approximately 18% of patients responded objectively, and approximately 31% achieved disease control.

Study-wide findings and caveats: In blood, TCR clones derived from the tumor expanded after radiotherapy plus ipilimumab.

Patients had chemo-refractory metastatic non-small-cell lung cancer and received focal radiation plus CTLA-4 blockade that used ipilimumab. The CDR3 has 16 amino acids. Germline V lookup: CDR1 LGHNA, CDR2 YNFKEQ. V was pared by 6 bases and J by 6 bases, with 15 bases of the junction left unmatched. Profiling relied on immunoSEQ multiplex PCR, and the TCRdb table lists in-frame clones only, not all of them. The sample holds about 98,000 clones; roughly four fifths are singletons and the top ten take roughly 3.5%. This clone occurred a few times. No antigen is known for it. The input for sequencing was peripheral blood, taken from a patient treated with radiotherapy plus ipilimumab. The chain links TRBV4-2 to TRBJ2-7; 9 positions match TRBD2. The TCR comes from a human donor with non-small cell lung cancer who had a partial response to radiotherapy plus ipilimumab. The chain's CDR3 is CASSPLTSGPAFEQYF. CDR3 nucleotide sequence: TGTGCCAGCAGTCCCCTGACTAGCGGTCCTGCTTTCGAGCAGTACTTC.